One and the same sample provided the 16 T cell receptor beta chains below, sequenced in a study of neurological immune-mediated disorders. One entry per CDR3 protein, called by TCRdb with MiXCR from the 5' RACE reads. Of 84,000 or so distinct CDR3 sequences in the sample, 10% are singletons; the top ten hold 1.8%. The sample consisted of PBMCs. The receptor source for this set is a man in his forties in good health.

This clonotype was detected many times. Written as DNA, the CDR3 is TGTGCCAGCAGCTGGCTTGCGGGTACCTCCTACAATGAGCAGTTCTTC. Protein product: CASSWLAGTSYNEQFF. This chain uses TRBV5-4 with TRBJ2-1, with D possibly matching TRBD2 (5 bases). Trimming cost V 3 bases and J 0 bases, with 13 bases left between them. In germline, CDR1 is SGHNT, CDR2 YYREEE (reference sequence). The CDR3 covers 16 residues.

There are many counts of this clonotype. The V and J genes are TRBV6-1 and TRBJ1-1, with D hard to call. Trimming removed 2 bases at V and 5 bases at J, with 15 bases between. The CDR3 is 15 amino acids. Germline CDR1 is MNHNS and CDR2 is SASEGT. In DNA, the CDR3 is TGTGCCAGCAGTGAAAGGAGCACCTGGCGGACTGAAGCTTTCTTT. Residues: CASSERSTWRTEAFF.

The CDR3 sequence is CASSLPTPGQLNNEQFF. The CDR3 DNA reads as TGCGCCAGCAGCTTGCCAACCCCGGGACAGTTAAACAATGAGCAGTTCTTC. The rearrangement joins TRBV5-1 to TRBJ2-1; 7 nucleotides agree with TRBD1. Per the germline V gene, CDR1 is SGHRS and CDR2 is YFSETQ. The CDR3 has 17 residues. The J segment lost 5 bases and the V segment lost 1 base, leaving 12 bases of the junction unmatched.

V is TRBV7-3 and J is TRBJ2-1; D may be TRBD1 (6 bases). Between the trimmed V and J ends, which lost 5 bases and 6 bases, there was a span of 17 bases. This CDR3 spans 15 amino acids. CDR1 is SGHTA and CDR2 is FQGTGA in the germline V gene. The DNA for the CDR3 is TGTGCCAGCAGCCTCACAGGGTCTTATGGCAATGAGCAGTTCTTC. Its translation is CASSLTGSYGNEQFF.

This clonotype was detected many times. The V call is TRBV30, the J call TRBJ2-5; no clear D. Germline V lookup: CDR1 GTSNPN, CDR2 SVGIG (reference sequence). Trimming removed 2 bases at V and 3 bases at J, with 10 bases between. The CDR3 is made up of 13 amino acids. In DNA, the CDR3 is TGTGCCTGGAGTTTGACTTTAGAAGAGACCCAGTACTTC. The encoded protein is CAWSLTLEETQYF.

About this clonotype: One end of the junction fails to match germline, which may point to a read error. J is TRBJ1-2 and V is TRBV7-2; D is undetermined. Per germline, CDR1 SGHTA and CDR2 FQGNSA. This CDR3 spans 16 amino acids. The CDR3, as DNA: TGTGCCAGCAGCCCCCAGTTGTTGGGGTTGAACTATGGCTTCACCTTC. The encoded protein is CASSPQLLGLNYGFTF. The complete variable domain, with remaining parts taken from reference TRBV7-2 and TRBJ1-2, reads GAGVSQSPSNKVTEKGKDVELRCDPISGHTALYWYRQSLGQGLEFLIYFQGNSAPDKSGLPSDRFSAERTGGSVSTLTIQRTQQEDSAVYLCASSPQLLGLNYGFTFGSGTRLTVV.

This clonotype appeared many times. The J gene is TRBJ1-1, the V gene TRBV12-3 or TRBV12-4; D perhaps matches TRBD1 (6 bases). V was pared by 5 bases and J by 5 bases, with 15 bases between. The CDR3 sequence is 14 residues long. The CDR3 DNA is TGTGCCAGCAGTCTCAAACAGGGAAGTACTGAAGCTTTCTTT. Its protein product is CASSLKQGSTEAFF.

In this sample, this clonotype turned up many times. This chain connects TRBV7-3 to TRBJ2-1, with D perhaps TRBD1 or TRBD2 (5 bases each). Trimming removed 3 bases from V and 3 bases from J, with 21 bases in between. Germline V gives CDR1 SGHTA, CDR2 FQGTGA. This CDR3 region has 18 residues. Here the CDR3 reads CASSLGVGTETFYNEQFF. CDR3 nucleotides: TGTGCCAGCAGCTTGGGCGTGGGGACCGAGACCTTCTACAATGAGCAGTTCTTC.

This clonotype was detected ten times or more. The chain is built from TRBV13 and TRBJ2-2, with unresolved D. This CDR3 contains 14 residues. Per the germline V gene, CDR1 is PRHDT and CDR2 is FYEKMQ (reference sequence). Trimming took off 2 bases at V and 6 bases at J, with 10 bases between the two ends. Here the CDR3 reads CASSLTSASGELFF. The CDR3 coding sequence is TGTGCCAGCAGCTTAACCTCAGCGTCCGGGGAGCTGTTTTTT.

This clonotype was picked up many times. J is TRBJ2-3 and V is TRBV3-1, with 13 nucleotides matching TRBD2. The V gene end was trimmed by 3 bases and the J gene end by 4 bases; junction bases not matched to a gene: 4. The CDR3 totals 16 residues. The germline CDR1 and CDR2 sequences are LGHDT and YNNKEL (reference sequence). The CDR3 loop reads CASSQEGLAGSDTQYF. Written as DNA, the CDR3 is TGTGCCAGCAGCCAGGAGGGACTAGCGGGGTCAGATACGCAGTATTTT.

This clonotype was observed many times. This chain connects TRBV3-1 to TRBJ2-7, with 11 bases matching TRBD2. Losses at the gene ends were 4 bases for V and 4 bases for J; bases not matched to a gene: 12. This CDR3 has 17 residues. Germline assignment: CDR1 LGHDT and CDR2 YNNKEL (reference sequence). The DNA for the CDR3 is TGTGCCAGCAGCCGTCTACTTACTAGCGGGGGACCTTACGAGCAGTACTTC. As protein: CASSRLLTSGGPYEQYF.

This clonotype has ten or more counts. The CDR3 bases are TGCGCCAGCAGCTCGACTCAGGGAGGACCCTATGGCTACACCTTC. Its protein product is CASSSTQGGPYGYTF. The V call is TRBV5-1, the J call TRBJ1-2; maybe TRBD1 (5 bases). Trimming cost V 3 bases and J 4 bases, with 16 bases left between them. CDR1 is SGHRS, CDR2 YFSETQ, per germline. The CDR3 consists of 15 residues. Full variable domain (outside the CDR3, taken from reference TRBV5-1 and TRBJ1-2): KAGVTQTPRYLIKTRGQQVTLSCSPISGHRSVSWYQQTPGQGLQFLFEYFSETQRNKGNFPGRFSGRQFSNSRSEMNVSTLELGDSALYLCASSSTQGGPYGYTFGSGTRLTVV.

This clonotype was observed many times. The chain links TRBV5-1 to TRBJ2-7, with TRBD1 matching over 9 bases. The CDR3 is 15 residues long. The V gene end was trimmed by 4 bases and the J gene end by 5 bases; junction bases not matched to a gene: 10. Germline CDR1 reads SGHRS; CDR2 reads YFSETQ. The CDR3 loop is CASSVDLGQGDEQYF. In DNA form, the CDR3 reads TGCGCCAGCAGCGTAGACCTGGGACAGGGTGACGAGCAGTACTTC. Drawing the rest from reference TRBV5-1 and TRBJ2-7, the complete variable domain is KAGVTQTPRYLIKTRGQQVTLSCSPISGHRSVSWYQQTPGQGLQFLFEYFSETQRNKGNFPGRFSGRQFSNSRSEMNVSTLELGDSALYLCASSVDLGQGDEQYFGPGTRLTVT.

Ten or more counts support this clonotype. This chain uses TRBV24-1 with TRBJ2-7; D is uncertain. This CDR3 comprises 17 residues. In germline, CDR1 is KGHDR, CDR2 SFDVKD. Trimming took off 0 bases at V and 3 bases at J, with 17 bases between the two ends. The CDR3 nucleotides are TGTGCCACCAGTGATTTGGTCGTGCGGCAGGCTCGCTACGAGCAGTACTTC. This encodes CATSDLVVRQARYEQYF.

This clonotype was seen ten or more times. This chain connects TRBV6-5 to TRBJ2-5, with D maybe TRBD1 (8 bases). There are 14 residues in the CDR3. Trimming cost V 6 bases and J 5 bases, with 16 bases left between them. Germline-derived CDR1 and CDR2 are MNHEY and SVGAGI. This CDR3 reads CASSPGGQAETQYF. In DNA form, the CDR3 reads TGTGCCAGCAGCCCGGGGGGACAGGCCGAGACCCAGTACTTC.

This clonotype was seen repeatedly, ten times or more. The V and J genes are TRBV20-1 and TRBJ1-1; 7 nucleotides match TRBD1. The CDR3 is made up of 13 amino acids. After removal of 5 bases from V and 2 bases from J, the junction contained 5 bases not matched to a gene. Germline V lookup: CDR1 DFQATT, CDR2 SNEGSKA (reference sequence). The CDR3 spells CSAPDRANTEAFF. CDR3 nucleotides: TGCAGTGCTCCCGACAGGGCTAACACTGAAGCTTTCTTT.